The 28 T cell receptor beta chains reported below all come from one sample, sequenced in a study of cytomegalovirus exposure and HLA in healthy donors. PCR amplification relied on 60 Vbeta primers (plus 13 Jbeta primers). The repertoire was sequenced with immunoSEQ multiplex PCR; TCRdb's copy has only in-frame clones and lacks some. The data contain fewer than 85,000 clones, 78% of them singletons. Sequencing was done on a sample of PBMCs. The receptors derive from a male donor in good health and CMV-seropositive.

The J gene is TRBJ1-1, the V gene TRBV5-1; D is perhaps TRBD1 (6 bases). Trimming left V 4 bases short and J 0 bases short, with 13 bases between. This CDR3 comprises 15 residues. Germline V CDR1 and CDR2: SGHRS, YFSETQ. CDR3 amino acids: CASSGKQGMNTEAFF. CDR3 sequence (DNA): TGCGCCAGCAGCGGGAAGCAGGGGATGAACACTGAAGCTTTCTTT.

CDR3: CASSMGQGSVVNTEAFF. CDR3 in DNA: TGCGCCAGCAGCATGGGACAGGGCTCGGTAGTTAACACTGAAGCTTTCTTT. V gene TRBV5-1 combines with J gene TRBJ1-1, with 9 bases lining up with TRBD1. With 4 bases clipped from V and 2 bases from J, the junction kept 12 bases outside the gene matches. Germline assignment: CDR1 SGHRS and CDR2 YFSETQ. This CDR3 spans 17 amino acids.

This clone was counted a few times. The chain carries TRBV7-9 and TRBJ1-2; tentative D call: TRBD1 (6 bases). From germline, CDR1 is SEHNR and CDR2 FQNEAQ (reference sequence). The CDR3 spans 13 residues. V shed 5 bases and J shed 7 bases, with 14 bases lying between them. Here the CDR3 DNA reads TGTGCCAGCAGCCTCAGGGGAGTGGGTGGCTACACCTTC. The encoded protein is CASSLRGVGGYTF.

This clone was recorded once. J is TRBJ1-5 and V is TRBV6-1; D remains unclear. From germline, CDR1 is MNHNS and CDR2 SASEGT. This CDR3 region has 13 residues. Trimming took off 6 bases at V and 0 bases at J, with 6 bases between the two ends. CDR3 sequence (DNA): TGTGCCAGCAGCCCCTATAGCAATCAGCCCCAGCATTTT. Protein product: CASSPYSNQPQHF.

The V and J genes are TRBV7-2 and TRBJ2-1; D unclear. Per the germline V gene, CDR1 is SGHTA and CDR2 is FQGNSA. V lost 5 bases and J lost 1, with 6 bases in between. The CDR3 covers 13 residues. The CDR3 bases are TGTGCCAGCAGCCCGCAGTCCTACAATGAGCAGTTCTTC. This codes for CASSPQSYNEQFF. The variable domain in full, completed from reference TRBV7-2 and TRBJ2-1, reads GAGVSQSPSNKVTEKGKDVELRCDPISGHTALYWYRQSLGQGLEFLIYFQGNSAPDKSGLPSDRFSAERTGGSVSTLTIQRTQQEDSAVYLCASSPQSYNEQFFGPGTRLTVL.

V usage is TRBV7-9 and J usage is TRBJ2-3; 8 bases agree with TRBD1. V lost 5 bases and J lost 3; bases outside the gene matches: 10. The CDR3 extends over 16 amino acids. Germline assignment: CDR1 SEHNR and CDR2 FQNEAQ (reference sequence). CDR3: CASSPRAGGVTDTQYF. In DNA, the CDR3 is TGTGCCAGCAGCCCTAGGGCAGGGGGCGTTACAGATACGCAGTATTTT.

The V and J genes are TRBV7-9 and TRBJ2-7; D unclear. This CDR3 is 14 amino acids long. V was pared by 1 base and J by 5 bases, with 12 bases between. Germline lookup yields CDR1 SEHNR and CDR2 FQNEAQ (reference sequence). The CDR3 spells CASSLVWASHEQYF. CDR3 sequence (DNA): TGTGCCAGCAGCTTAGTTTGGGCGTCCCACGAGCAGTACTTC.

This chain uses TRBV19 with TRBJ1-2, with D maybe TRBD1 (6 bases). Germline CDR1 and CDR2: LNHDA and SQIVND (reference sequence). Trimming cost V 7 bases and J 3 bases, with 12 bases left between them. The CDR3 totals 13 residues. CDR3 sequence: CASIGQPDYGYTF. DNA for the CDR3: TGTGCCAGTATCGGACAGCCCGACTATGGCTACACCTTC.

V is TRBV6-1 and J is TRBJ2-1, with TRBD1 matching 11 bases. Germline V gene sequence: CDR1 MNHNS, CDR2 SASEGT. The CDR3 totals 15 residues. Unmatched junction bases numbered 11, after V lost 7 bases and J lost 9 bases. CDR3 nucleotide sequence: TGTGCCAGCAACCCTGCCGGGACAGGGGGTTTTGAGCAGTTCTTC. As protein: CASNPAGTGGFEQFF.

This clone was observed a handful of times. This rearrangement joins TRBV6-1 to TRBJ1-4; 8 nucleotides align to TRBD1. The junction had 4 bases not matched to a gene; V was cut back by 1 base and J by 6 bases. The V gene's germline CDR1 is MNHNS and CDR2 SASEGT. The CDR3 has 15 amino acids. The CDR3 region has the DNA TGTGCCAGCAGTGAAGTGGACAGGGCGGATGAAAAACTGTTTTTT. As protein: CASSEVDRADEKLFF.

The genes are TRBV6-5 and TRBJ1-2; the D gene is possibly TRBD1 (5 bases). The germline V gene has CDR1 MNHEY and CDR2 SVGAGI. The CDR3 contains 13 residues. V was pared by 2 bases and J by 8 bases, with 12 bases between. The CDR3 DNA reads TGTGCCAGCAGTTACGGGGCAGGGCGCGGCTACACCTTC. Amino acids: CASSYGAGRGYTF.

The chain has TRBV19 and TRBJ1-5; 9 bases are a match to TRBD1. Germline loops: CDR1 LNHDA, CDR2 SQIVND (reference sequence). The length of the CDR3 is 15 residues. V was clipped by 5 bases and J by 4 bases; unmatched bases: 6. As DNA, the CDR3 is TGTGCCAGTAGTGGGGGACAGGGTACGAATCAGCCCCAGCATTTT. It codes for CASSGGQGTNQPQHF.

This chain uses TRBV5-6 with TRBJ1-1, with D perhaps matching TRBD1 (5 bases). Trimming stripped 0 bases from V and 0 bases from J, with 9 bases between. The germline gives CDR1 SGHDT, CDR2 YYEEEE. The CDR3 sequence is 15 residues long. In nucleotides, the CDR3 is TGTGCCAGCAGCTTGGGACAGATATTGAACACTGAAGCTTTCTTT. Translating it yields CASSLGQILNTEAFF.

The CDR3 here is CASSPQPTNEKLFF. CDR3 coding DNA: TGTGCCAGCAGCCCACAACCAACTAATGAAAAACTGTTTTTT. The chain carries TRBV9 and TRBJ1-4; D unresolved. There are 14 residues in the CDR3. Germline V CDR1 and CDR2: SGDLS, YYNGEE. Trimming shortened V by 4 bases and J by 0 bases, and 7 bases separated the two germline ends.

This chain uses TRBV6-5 with TRBJ2-5; D unresolved. The CDR3 covers 14 residues. CDR1 MNHEY and CDR2 SVGAGI come from the germline V gene. Trimming took 0 bases from V and 7 from J, leaving 12 bases between them. CDR3 in DNA: TGTGCCAGCAGTTACTCGCAAAGCACCGGGACCCAGTACTTC. Protein sequence: CASSYSQSTGTQYF.

The rearrangement joins TRBV18 to TRBJ2-7; 10 bases fit TRBD1. The CDR3 has 16 residues. The germline V gene encodes CDR1 KGHSH and CDR2 LQKENI. Losses at the gene ends were 3 bases for V and 0 bases for J; bases not matched to a gene: 5. This CDR3 reads CASSPDRDRGSYEQYF. CDR3 nucleotides: TGTGCCAGCTCACCCGACAGGGACAGGGGCTCCTACGAGCAGTACTTC.

The CDR3 is CASGGDRGWAEAFF. DNA for the CDR3: TGTGCCAGCGGGGGAGACAGGGGATGGGCTGAAGCTTTCTTT. J is TRBJ1-1 and V is TRBV2; 8 bases fit TRBD1. CDR3 size: 14 residues. Germline CDR1 is SNHLY and CDR2 is FYNNEI. V gave up 8 bases and J gave up 6 bases; unmatched junction bases: 11.

The chain uses TRBV2 and TRBJ2-2; D remains unclear. Trimming removed 5 bases at V and 9 bases at J, with 13 bases between. The CDR3 spans 13 residues. Germline-derived CDR1 and CDR2 are SNHLY and FYNNEI. In nucleotides, the CDR3 is TGTGCCAGCAGTTCCGGGTCAACTCGGGAGCTGTTTTTT. Translated: CASSSGSTRELFF.

This clone was detected only a few times. This chain connects TRBV4-3 to TRBJ2-6; weak D call: TRBD2 (6 bases). CDR1 LGHNA and CDR2 YSLEER come from the germline V gene. Trimming removed 0 bases from V and 3 bases from J, with 9 bases in between. CDR3 length equals 16 residues. The CDR3 loop is CASSQEGGGGANVLTF. The CDR3, as DNA: TGCGCCAGCAGCCAAGAGGGAGGTGGTGGGGCCAACGTCCTGACTTTC.

The genes are TRBV19 and TRBJ2-5; the D gene is possibly TRBD2 (5 bases). The length of the CDR3 is 14 residues. With 9 bases removed from V and 5 bases from J, the gap between germline ends came to 19 bases. Germline V gene lookup returns CDR1 LNHDA and CDR2 SQIVND (reference sequence). CDR3 nucleotide sequence: TGTGCCAGCCAATCCTGGTCATCGGGGGAGACCCAGTACTTC. It specifies CASQSWSSGETQYF.

The CDR3 here is CATSRAKEHTQYF. CDR3 sequence (DNA): TGTGCCACCAGCCGTGCAAAAGAGCATACGCAGTATTTT. V gene TRBV15 combines with J gene TRBJ2-3; D remains unclear. Germline assignment: CDR1 LNHNV and CDR2 YYDKDF (reference sequence). V shed 5 bases and J shed 7 bases, with 13 bases lying between them. The CDR3 length is 13 residues.

V is TRBV19 and J is TRBJ1-2; 10 positions match TRBD1. The CDR3 has 15 amino acids. V trimming: 5 bases; J trimming: 3 bases; junction bases outside the gene matches: 6. Looked up from germline, CDR1 is LNHDA and CDR2 is SQIVND (reference sequence). The CDR3 sequence: CASSFAGQGYYGYTF. For the CDR3, the DNA is TGTGCCAGTAGTTTCGCGGGACAGGGGTACTATGGCTACACCTTC.

This chain links TRBV10-3 with TRBJ1-6; 7 bases are a match to TRBD1. The germline V gene encodes CDR1 ENHRY and CDR2 SYGVKD. V gave up 2 bases and J gave up 5 bases; unmatched junction bases: 3. CDR3 length: 15 residues. The DNA of the CDR3 is TGTGCCATCAGTGAGGGGACAGCAAATAATTCACCCCTCCACTTT. Translating gives CAISEGTANNSPLHF.

The CDR3 region has the DNA TGTGCCAGCACCGAGTCCAGGGGGTATGAGCAGTTCTTC. Translation gives CASTESRGYEQFF. The genes are TRBV27 and TRBJ2-1, with TRBD1 identical over 7 bases. The germline gives CDR1 MNHEY, CDR2 SMNVEV (reference sequence). Trimming took 7 bases from V and 8 from J; bases not matched to a gene: 8. The CDR3 spans 13 residues.

The V and J genes are TRBV28 and TRBJ2-7; 7 nucleotides match TRBD1. V trimming: 5 bases; J trimming: 0 bases; junction bases outside the gene matches: 10. Germline V lookup: CDR1 MDHEN, CDR2 SYDVKM. The CDR3 spans 16 residues. In DNA form, the CDR3 reads TGTGCCAGCAGTGCCGTAGGGGGCGGTATCTCCTACGAGCAGTACTTC. Its protein product is CASSAVGGGISYEQYF.

V and J are TRBV27 and TRBJ2-5, with TRBD1 identical over 8 bases. Losses at the gene ends were 4 bases for V and 0 bases for J; bases not matched to a gene: 7. Germline values: CDR1 MNHEY, CDR2 SMNVEV (reference sequence). This CDR3 has 16 amino acids. The CDR3, as DNA: TGTGCCAGCAGTTCAGGGGGCTTACATTACCAAGAGACCCAGTACTTC. It specifies CASSSGGLHYQETQYF.

The CDR3 DNA sequence: TGTGCCAGCAGTCAACAGGGTTGTGAAGCTTTCTTT. Protein product: CASSQQGCEAFF. The rearrangement joins TRBV28 to TRBJ1-1; D is possibly TRBD1 (6 bases). The CDR3 has 12 residues. Germline V CDR1 and CDR2: MDHEN, SYDVKM. Between the trimmed V and J ends, which lost 5 bases and 7 bases, there was a span of 11 bases.

The chain links TRBV7-2 to TRBJ2-7; unclear D gene. Germline V gene sequence: CDR1 SGHTA, CDR2 FQGNSA. Trimming took 5 bases from V and 4 from J, leaving 15 bases between them. The CDR3 is 14 residues long. The CDR3 nucleotides read TGTGCCAGCAGCCCTGCTCGGTATCTTTACGAGCAGTACTTC. Its protein is CASSPARYLYEQYF.